This T cell receptor (beta chain) was identified in a study of shared clonotypes between healthy human individuals (dated by TCRdb to about 2020). As for the study more broadly: Three men and two women, aged 18 to 49 years, made up the cohort. To estimate repertoire size and how much clonotype sharing occurs between individuals, the study deeply sequenced the blood TCR repertoires of five healthy adults. Per donor, three plates each were used for CD4 naive and CD4 memory, two for CD8 naive, and one for CD8 memory. Between about 0.9 and 10 billion PBMCs per donor were obtained by leukapheresis. Different laboratories and diverse techniques were used to prepare libraries and sequence TCR repertoires, to increase sequencing depth and limit assay-specific biases. Findings and caveats that apply to the study as a whole: Even with the large sequencing depth, rarefaction of the sorted-subset datasets indicated that sequencing was incomplete. Based on pairwise subsampling, the degree of clonotype sharing among donors was expected to be affected by sequencing depth. Naive subsets generally had larger estimated clonotype richness than memory subsets did. Sampling was restricted to blood, and TCR repertoires in tissues likely differ from the TCR repertoires found in blood. Clonotypes shared by all four sorted-subset donors showed higher generation probabilities than non-shared clonotypes. The genetic and exposure-history diversity represented was limited by the small number of donors. Approximately 5% of naive CD4, 3.5% of naive CD8, 2.3% of memory CD4, and 0.4% of memory CD8 clonotypes were shared across four donors.

Using the deep immunoSEQ assay, TCR CDR3 regions were amplified from genomic DNA by multiplex PCR. Genomic DNA extracted from each cell subset was distributed evenly over all wells of several immunoSEQ 96-well plates, and each plate served as one replicate. For sorted subsets, roughly 200 ng of genomic DNA, equivalent to around 29,000 T cell genomes, went into each replicate PCR. Purified libraries were measured with a Qubit 3.0 fluorometer, size-checked on a Bioanalyzer 2100, and measured again with the KAPA Library Quantification kit. Each immunoSEQ 96-well plate was sequenced on its own single-read 150-cycle Illumina NextSeq 550 flow cell. Regarding the original processing steps: The immunoSEQ output contained only junctional sequences without quality scores, so filtering could not match that applied to full-length reads. Sequences were annotated with PyIR, a Python wrapper for IgBLAST v1.9, and V/J genes and CDR3 were assigned using IMGT germline references. Reads were filtered out if the reads had weak V/J assignments (E-value above 1e-6), no CDR3, stop codons, out-of-frame junctions, or ambiguous translated residues. V3J clonotypes were defined as sequences sharing an identical inferred V gene, J gene, and CDR3 amino acid sequence. Percentage overlap between repertoires was calculated by dividing the number of shared unique clonotypes by the size of the smaller repertoire. Three approaches were used to assess repertoire richness: RTK rarefaction, the Chao1 estimator, and Recon v2.1 estimates of unobserved clonotypes. Generation probabilities for all TCRbeta clonotypes obtained by the gDNA method from a handful of donors were computed using OLGA. The source is immuneACCESS, and TCRdb retained only in-frame sequences with V and J called. Part of the clones is not carried over; for the studies checked, unresolved V genes explain less than half of this, and the remainder is unexplained. V and J calls and clone size are copied from that table; D and trimming were computed from the DNA. The sample table shows some 1.1 million clones, and around 77% are seen once. Of the sample, approximately 0.95% is held by the ten largest clones.

V was cut back by 4 bases and J by 2 bases, leaving a gap of 21 bases between them. Counted from cysteine to phenylalanine, this CDR3 has 18 amino acids. Just the 54-base CDR3 DNA is kept, in frame starting at base 1. CDR1 is given as LNHDA and CDR2 as SQIVND, both from the germline V gene (reference sequence). The donors were healthy, HIV-negative adults who had no recently reported acute infections or vaccinations. Only Caucasian adults living in Nashville, Tennessee, USA were represented among the donors. Magnetic negative selection was used to enrich CD4+ T cells, after which naive cells were positively selected on CD45RA and the negative fraction became the memory subset. Blood was obtained by leukapheresis, after which PBMCs were separated by Ficoll-Histopaque density gradient centrifugation and cryopreserved in liquid nitrogen vapor phase. Purity and quantity of every magnetically sorted T cell population were checked by analytical flow cytometry. From each sorted fraction, genomic DNA was isolated and quantified by UV absorbance on a Nanodrop 2000c.

On this clone itself: Its recognized antigen is unknown. No clone much larger than this one lies a single base away; base qualities are absent.

The chain is made from TRBV19 and TRBJ1-5; TRBD1 is possibly the D segment (6 matching bases). Sequenced: memory CD4+ T cells from PBMCs. The cell subset or site tag for this specimen amounts to: CD45RA-negative fraction. The origin of this receptor is a man aged 18 to 29 in good health. Some clones in this sample may be carry-over from other donors' samples. At the DNA level, the sequence is TGTGCCAGTAGTAAACCTTTTGGGTCGGGGGCAGGCAATCAGCCCCAGCATTTT. Translation gives CASSKPFGSGAGNQPQHF. Beyond the CDR3, the reference TRBV19 and TRBJ1-5 genes provide the residues; the full variable domain reads: DGGITQSPKYLFRKEGQNVTLSCEQNLNHDAMYWYRQDPGQGLRLIYYSQIVNDFQKGDIAEGYSVSREKKESFPLTVTSAQKNPTAFYLCASSKPFGSGAGNQPQHFGDGTRLSIL.